This section outlines one T cell receptor beta chain sequence together with its context. Its specific antigen is unknown. Base quality data are lacking; no much larger clone is found one base away. The CDR3 has 15 amino acids, counting the end cysteine and phenylalanine. CDR3 DNA is the only sequence kept; it has 45 bases, read in frame from the first base. V sheds 3 bases and J sheds 0 bases, leaving 11 bases between their ends. The germline V gene sets CDR1 to MNHEY and CDR2 to SVGAGI. This entry is derived from a study of shared clonotypes between healthy human individuals (dated by TCRdb to the early 2020s). Regarding the research as a whole: A couple of women and a few men aged 18 to 49 years were included in the cohort. For each donor, CD4 naive and CD4 memory were each given three plates, CD8 naive was given two plates, and CD8 memory was given one plate. The study deeply sequenced blood TCR repertoires of five healthy adults to estimate repertoire size and the extent of clonotype sharing between individuals. Libraries were prepared and TCR repertoires were sequenced by different laboratories using diverse techniques, in order to increase sequencing depth and limit assay-specific biases. Between about 0.85 and 8.9 billion PBMCs per donor were obtained by leukapheresis.

What the authors observed across the whole study: Because the study included only a small number of donors, the genetic and exposure-history diversity represented was limited. Rarefaction of sorted-subset datasets indicated incomplete sequencing despite the large sequencing depth. Clonotypes shared by all four sorted-subset donors showed higher generation probabilities than non-shared clonotypes. Sharing across a handful of donors was observed for around 4.8% of naive CD4, over 3% of naive CD8, roughly 2.3% of memory CD4, and roughly 0.4% of memory CD8 clonotypes. Naive subsets generally had larger estimated clonotype richness than memory subsets. Pairwise subsampling indicated that sequencing depth was expected to affect the degree of clonotype sharing among donors. Sampling was restricted to blood, and TCR repertoires in tissue are likely to differ from TCR repertoires in blood.

The donors were healthy, HIV-negative adults with no recently reported acute infections or vaccinations. Every donor was a Caucasian adult residing in Nashville, Tennessee, USA. Magnetic negative selection was used to enrich CD4+ T cells, after which naive cells were positively selected on CD45RA and the negative fraction became the memory subset. After blood collection by leukapheresis, PBMCs were isolated using Ficoll-Histopaque density gradient centrifugation and then cryopreserved in the vapor phase of liquid nitrogen. Analytical flow cytometry was used to check the purity and quantity of each magnetically sorted T cell population. Each sorted fraction had its genomic DNA isolated and then quantified by UV absorbance on a Nanodrop 2000c. Using the deep immunoSEQ assay, TCR CDR3 regions were amplified from genomic DNA by multiplex PCR. Genomic DNA extracted from each cell subset was distributed evenly over all wells of several immunoSEQ 96-well plates, and each plate served as one replicate. For sorted subsets, around 0.2 ug genomic DNA, equal to 25,000 to 35,000 T cell genomes, was loaded into each replicate PCR. Purified libraries were quantified with a Qubit 3.0 fluorometer, sized on a Bioanalyzer 2100, and re-quantified with the KAPA Library Quantification kit. Each immunoSEQ 96-well plate was sequenced on its own single-read 150-cycle Illumina NextSeq 550 flow cell. The source study handled its data this way. Because only junctional sequences without quality scores were contained in the immunoSEQ output, filtering matching that applied to full-length reads could not be performed. Sequences were annotated with PyIR, a Python wrapper for IgBLAST v1.9, and V/J genes and CDR3 were assigned using IMGT germline references. Reads were removed for weak V/J assignments (E-value above 1e-6), missing CDR3, stop codons, out-of-frame junctions, or ambiguous translated residues. V3J clonotypes were defined by identical inferred V gene, J gene, and CDR3 amino acid sequence. Percentage overlap between repertoires was calculated by dividing the number of shared unique clonotypes by the size of the smaller repertoire. RTK rarefaction, the Chao1 estimator, and Recon v2.1 estimates of unobserved clonotypes were used to assess repertoire richness. For all TCRbeta clonotypes obtained by the gDNA method from a handful of donors, generation probabilities were computed with OLGA. Entries here come from immuneACCESS through TCRdb and include only in-frame sequences with V and J called. Some clones fail to appear in such tables; in the studies checked, an unresolved V gene covers under half of the shortfall, and the cause of the remainder is unknown. V, J and clone size are taken as reported in that table, and D and trimming were inferred from the DNA itself. The sample profile shows approximately 1.1 million clones; approximately 78% of them were found once. The ten largest clones represent approximately 0.56% of the sample.

Recombination linked TRBV6-5 to TRBJ1-1; the D gene lacks a confident call. Sequencing used memory CD4+ T cells from PBMCs. The cell subset or site label for this specimen denotes: CD45RA-negative fraction. The clonotype was recovered from a man aged 18 to 30 in good health. Some clones in this sample may be carry-over from other donors' samples. The sequence in DNA is TGTGCCAGCAGTTATTGGGAGCGAATGAACACTGAAGCTTTCTTT. Its coded protein is CASSYWERMNTEAFF.